The clone carrying this T cell receptor beta chain was seen at least ten times. As yet, its antigen is unknown. Amplification from RNA transcripts yielded the TCR beta CDR3 regions. Scientists carried out first-round RT-PCR using HTBI primers and then a second-round multiplex PCR. TCRdb re-called the multiplex PCR reads through MiXCR, storing one row per CDR3 protein. Among about 39,000 distinct CDR3 sequences listed, 50% were seen once. This record belongs to a study of Graves' ophthalmopathy and Graves' hyperthyroidism. Study-level findings and limits: Discrimination between ophthalmopathy and stable hyperthyroidism by a 13-signature model showed 87.88% sensitivity and more than 65% specificity. The model forecast ophthalmopathy progression, reaching roughly 71% sensitivity and about 75% specificity.

Diagnosis used clinical symptoms, serum thyroxine, TRAb, thyroid ultrasound and orbital computed tomography. Germline V gene data show CDR1 as MNHEY and CDR2 as SMNVEV (reference sequence). There are 15 residues in the CDR3. With 4 bases clipped from V and 3 bases from J, the junction kept 4 bases outside the gene matches. The chain uses TRBV27 and TRBJ1-5; 9 bases line up with TRBD1. The sample consisted of peripheral blood. The receptor comes from an adult woman with stable Graves' hyperthyroidism. The CDR3 DNA reads TGTGCCAGCAGTTCCCGGACAGGGGACAATCAGCCCCAGCATTTT. It specifies CASSSRTGDNQPQHF.